These 14 T cell receptor beta chains share one sample of origin, sequenced in a study of molecular identifiers for immune sequencing clone quantification. Each CDR3 protein is one row after TCRdb ran MiXCR on the PCR reads. The top ten hold 0.76% of the sample, which has 400,000 to 600,000 distinct CDR3 sequences, around 23% seen once. The material sequenced was naive CD8+ T cells from blood, with Jurkat cell RNA spiked in. As to subset: FACS-sorted CD8+CD4-CCR7+CD45RA+ naive T cells. Receptor source: a human donor in good health. Some libraries in this study had Jurkat cell RNA spiked in.

The chain joins TRBV6-6 to TRBJ2-7; TRBD2 agrees at 11 bases. Germline-derived CDR1 and CDR2 are MNHNY and SVGAGI (reference sequence). This CDR3 is built from 15 residues. Trimming cost V 6 bases and J 2 bases; bases outside gene matches: 6. The CDR3 loop is CASSSLAGVAYEQYF. The CDR3 DNA follows: TGTGCCAGCAGCTCACTAGCGGGAGTCGCCTACGAGCAGTACTTC.

The sample holds many counts of this clonotype. The chain employs TRBV30 and TRBJ1-1; D unclear. Germline values: CDR1 GTSNPN, CDR2 SVGIG (reference sequence). This CDR3 region has 14 residues. With 5 bases removed from V and 0 bases from J, the gap between germline ends came to 13 bases. In DNA, the CDR3 is TGTGCCTGGTACATAGGATCGCTGAACACTGAAGCTTTCTTT. Its protein is CAWYIGSLNTEAFF.

The chain uses TRBV6-1 and TRBJ1-2, with D possibly matching TRBD1 (5 bases). The V gene lost 7 bases and the J gene lost 3 bases, with 12 bases spanning the gap. Per the germline V gene, CDR1 is MNHNS and CDR2 is SASEGT. The CDR3 contains 13 residues. The CDR3 loop reads CASNWGDYYGYTF. DNA for the CDR3: TGTGCCAGCAATTGGGGGGATTACTATGGCTACACCTTC.

As concerns this clonotype: A read error may be the cause here, since a much bigger clone is one base away. The chain couples TRBV6-2 or TRBV6-3 to TRBJ2-6; perhaps D is TRBD1 or TRBD2 (5 bases each). The ends were cut back, 7 bases at V and 1 base at J, with 14 bases in the middle. CDR1 is MNHEY, CDR2 SVGEGT, per germline. The CDR3 contains 16 residues. The CDR3 coding sequence is TGTGCCAGCACCACGAACGGGGCGTCTGGGGCCAACGTCCTGACTTTC. This translates into CASTTNGASGANVLTF.

This chain links TRBV19 with TRBJ1-1, with 11 bases identical to TRBD1. CDR1 is LNHDA, CDR2 SQIVND, per germline (reference sequence). The V and J ends lost 5 bases and 8 bases, in that order; junction bases with no gene match: 13. The CDR3 runs 16 residues. CDR3 loop: CASSAAPGQGVLEAFF. The CDR3 bases are TGTGCCAGTAGTGCTGCCCCGGGACAGGGGGTTCTCGAAGCTTTCTTT. The full variable domain, in which reference TRBV19 and TRBJ1-1 provide the parts outside the CDR3, is DGGITQSPKYLFRKEGQNVTLSCEQNLNHDAMYWYRQDPGQGLRLIYYSQIVNDFQKGDIAEGYSVSREKKESFPLTVTSAQKNPTAFYLCASSAAPGQGVLEAFFGQGTRLTVV.

The V call is TRBV7-9, the J call TRBJ2-1; TRBD2 aligns across 10 bases. Germline assignment: CDR1 SEHNR and CDR2 FQNEAQ (reference sequence). This CDR3 is built from 15 residues. Trimming removed 6 bases from V and 5 bases from J; junction bases left unmatched: 7. The CDR3, as DNA: TGTGCCAGCAGACCCGGGACTAGCGCCAACAATGAGCAGTTCTTC. Translating gives CASRPGTSANNEQFF.

The gene calls are TRBV7-9 and TRBJ2-1, with no clear D. V lost 1 base and J 5 bases, leaving 6 bases between the germline ends. The germline V gene has CDR1 SEHNR and CDR2 FQNEAQ (reference sequence). This CDR3 has 13 residues. Here the CDR3 reads CASSLDDHNEQFF. CDR3 DNA sequence: TGTGCCAGCAGCTTAGATGACCACAATGAGCAGTTCTTC.

The table lists this clonotype with many counts. This chain uses TRBV7-9 with TRBJ2-4, with D possibly matching TRBD1 (6 bases). The CDR3 runs 15 residues. V lost 1 base and J 3 bases, leaving 10 bases between the germline ends. The germline CDR1 and CDR2 sequences are SEHNR and FQNEAQ (reference sequence). CDR3 in amino acids: CASSLGGQVKNIQYF. The CDR3 region has the DNA TGTGCCAGCAGCTTAGGGGGGCAGGTCAAAAACATTCAGTACTTC.

This clonotype was recorded at least ten times. This chain connects TRBV28 to TRBJ2-5; D ambiguous. V lost 5 bases and J 5 bases, leaving 24 bases between the germline ends. Germline loops: CDR1 MDHEN, CDR2 SYDVKM. The CDR3 is 17 amino acids. CDR3 sequence (DNA): TGTGCCAGCAGTCTGATATTGTCGGCTGGGAACTCTGAGACCCAGTACTTC. Amino acids: CASSLILSAGNSETQYF.

With regard to this clonotype: A junction boundary mismatches the germline segment, possibly from a read error. CDR3 in DNA: TGTGCCAGCAGTGCAATCCGGACTAGCGGCGGGGAGCTGTATTTT. Translation: CASSAIRTSGGELYF. The rearrangement uses TRBV6-6 and TRBJ2-2; TRBD2 matches at 10 bases. The CDR3 runs 15 residues. CDR1 and CDR2 (germline): MNHNY, SVGAGI (reference sequence).

The chain couples TRBV2 to TRBJ2-7; D is uncertain. In germline, CDR1 is SNHLY, CDR2 FYNNEI. The V gene lost 3 bases and the J gene lost 3 bases, with 12 bases spanning the gap. The CDR3 sequence is 14 residues long. CDR3 in amino acids: CASSDGRLLYEQYF. CDR3 DNA sequence: TGTGCCAGCAGTGATGGTCGTCTCCTCTACGAGCAGTACTTC.

This clonotype was found a few times. The chain couples TRBV12-3 or TRBV12-4 to TRBJ1-4; 7 nucleotides agree with TRBD1. The CDR3 length is 15 residues. The junction had 9 bases not matched to a gene; V was cut back by 6 bases and J by 5 bases. The CDR3 is CASRILGGLNEKLFF. The CDR3 nucleotides read TGTGCCAGCAGAATATTAGGGGGCCTCAATGAAAAACTGTTTTTT.

This rearrangement joins TRBV5-1 to TRBJ1-3, with no clear D. Germline loops: CDR1 SGHRS, CDR2 YFSETQ. The CDR3 has 16 amino acids. The ends were cut back, 0 bases at V and 1 base at J, with 11 bases in the middle. CDR3 protein: CASSLESADSGNTIYF. The CDR3 coding sequence is TGCGCCAGCAGCTTGGAATCGGCAGATTCTGGAAACACCATATATTTT.

The table lists this clonotype with many counts. V usage is TRBV7-9 and J usage is TRBJ1-3; no clear D gene. The CDR3 contains 14 residues. CDR1 is SEHNR and CDR2 is FQNEAQ in the germline V gene (reference sequence). Trimming cost V 0 bases and J 4 bases, with 7 bases left between them. The CDR3, as DNA: TGTGCCAGCAGCTTAGCGTTCTCCGGAAACACCATATATTTT. Amino acid sequence: CASSLAFSGNTIYF.